The 21 T cell receptor beta chains given below trace back to one sample, sequenced in a study of CD8 T cells in Susac syndrome. Random-hexamer reverse transcription was applied to roughly 0.5 to 1 ug RNA. TCRdb independently ran MiXCR on the immunoSEQ multiplex PCR reads; one entry per CDR3 protein. The data show 400,000 or so distinct CDR3 sequences, with more than 70% seen just once and roughly 0.1% held by the top ten. Source material: CD8+ T cells from PBMCs. The source of these receptors is a human donor with multiple sclerosis.

The chain has TRBV5-1 and TRBJ1-2, with 9 bases lining up with TRBD1. The CDR3 extends over 16 amino acids. The V and J ends lost 4 bases and 4 bases, in that order; junction bases with no gene match: 11. CDR1 SGHRS and CDR2 YFSETQ come from the germline V gene. In nucleotides, the CDR3 is TGCGCCAGCAGCACTCTACAGGGGGCGCTTGCCTATGGCTACACCTTC. It encodes CASSTLQGALAYGYTF.

CDR3 in amino acids: CASRPDRTSYEQYF. As DNA, the CDR3 is TGTGCCAGCAGGCCCGACAGGACCTCCTACGAGCAGTACTTC. V gene TRBV27 combines with J gene TRBJ2-7; a weak D match, TRBD1 (6 bases). From germline, CDR1 is MNHEY and CDR2 SMNVEV (reference sequence). This CDR3 region has 14 residues. V dropped 6 bases and J dropped 0 bases, with 12 bases sitting between them.

The chain has TRBV30 and TRBJ1-1, with D perhaps TRBD1 (6 bases). The CDR3 has 14 residues. CDR1 and CDR2 (germline): GTSNPN, SVGIG (reference sequence). Trimming stripped 5 bases from V and 1 base from J, with 14 bases between. The CDR3 DNA is TGTGCCTGGCGACAGACAGGAGCGAACACTGAAGCTTTCTTT. Amino acids: CAWRQTGANTEAFF.

The V gene is TRBV7-6, the J gene TRBJ2-5; 8 bases line up with TRBD2. The J segment lost 2 bases and the V segment lost 5 bases, leaving 7 bases of the junction unmatched. The CDR3 runs to 15 residues. CDR1 and CDR2 from the germline V gene are SGHVS and FNYEAQ. CDR3 coding DNA: TGTGCCAGCAGCCCACCGGGGGGGCGGCAAGAGACCCAGTACTTC. Protein product: CASSPPGGRQETQYF. Together with reference TRBV7-6 and TRBJ2-5, the CDR3 gives the full variable domain: GAGVSQSPRYKVTKRGQDVALRCDPISGHVSLYWYRQALGQGPEFLTYFNYEAQQDKSGLPNDRFSAERPEGSISTLTIQRTEQRDSAMYRCASSPPGGRQETQYFGPGTRLLVL.

The rearrangement uses TRBV12-3 or TRBV12-4 and TRBJ2-3; D might be TRBD2 (7 bases). The CDR3 extends over 14 amino acids. V lost 6 bases and J 2 bases, leaving 12 bases between the germline ends. DNA for the CDR3: TGTGCCAGCAGGAAGGGGGGGCCCACAGATACGCAGTATTTT. It translates to CASRKGGPTDTQYF.

The genes are TRBV30 and TRBJ2-5; 8 bases agree with TRBD2. V shed 2 bases, J shed 5 bases, and the junction held 10 bases outside the gene matches. This CDR3 spans 15 amino acids. Germline assignment: CDR1 GTSNPN and CDR2 SVGIG (reference sequence). CDR3 in DNA: TGTGCCTGGAGTTCAACCGGGGGGGGCTGGGAGACCCAGTACTTC. Translating gives CAWSSTGGGWETQYF.

This clonotype was counted a single time. The chain uses TRBV29-1 and TRBJ2-3; a possible D gene is TRBD2 (5 bases). The CDR3 runs to 12 residues. The V end was cut by 2 bases, the J end by 4 bases, with 7 bases between. From germline, CDR1 is SQVTM and CDR2 ANQGSEA. This CDR3 is CSVEPSSDTQYF. CDR3 in DNA: TGCAGCGTTGAACCTAGCTCAGATACGCAGTATTTT.

The V gene is TRBV5-1, the J gene TRBJ2-1; TRBD1 matches 12 bases. Trimming cost V 2 bases and J 4 bases; bases outside gene matches: 7. The CDR3 is made up of 17 amino acids. Germline V CDR1 and CDR2: SGHRS, YFSETQ. The CDR3 is CASSFGDRGPSYNEQFF. In nucleotides, the CDR3 is TGCGCCAGCAGCTTCGGGGACAGGGGGCCGTCATACAATGAGCAGTTCTTC.

The V call is TRBV5-1, the J call TRBJ1-1; TRBD1 matches at 7 bases. In germline, CDR1 is SGHRS, CDR2 YFSETQ. The J segment lost 1 base and the V segment lost 4 bases, leaving 4 bases of the junction unmatched. The CDR3 is 14 amino acids. CDR3 nucleotide sequence: TGCGCCAGCAGCATGACAGGGACGAACACTGAAGCTTTCTTT. This gives the protein CASSMTGTNTEAFF.

The chain is built from TRBV6-1 and TRBJ1-4; perhaps TRBD1 as D (5 bases). CDR1 and CDR2 (germline): MNHNS, SASEGT. Deletions cut 6 bases from V and 2 bases from J, with 16 bases between. The CDR3 extends over 16 amino acids. The CDR3 nucleotides are TGTGCCAGCAGAACGGGACCATCGGGGACTAATGAAAAACTGTTTTTT. Protein sequence: CASRTGPSGTNEKLFF.

This sequence joins TRBV3-1 and TRBJ2-1, with 12 bases that match TRBD2. The CDR3 is made up of 17 amino acids. Germline trimming cut 0 bases from V and 4 bases from J; bases unmatched to any gene: 4. Germline-derived CDR1 and CDR2 are LGHDT and YNNKEL (reference sequence). The CDR3 region is CASSQELAGGMYNEQFF. The CDR3 DNA sequence: TGTGCCAGCAGCCAAGAGCTAGCGGGGGGGATGTACAATGAGCAGTTCTTC.

This CDR3 is CASSFGSGGAGETQYF. The CDR3 DNA is TGTGCCAGCAGCTTCGGTAGCGGGGGGGCCGGGGAGACCCAGTACTTC. This chain uses TRBV7-6 with TRBJ2-5, with 11 bases identical to TRBD2. CDR1 SGHVS and CDR2 FNYEAQ come from the germline V gene. The junction had 8 bases not matched to a gene; V was cut back by 3 bases and J by 5 bases. The CDR3 has 16 residues.

V usage is TRBV19 and J usage is TRBJ1-5; D not resolved. Germline CDR1 reads LNHDA; CDR2 reads SQIVND (reference sequence). The V end was cut by 7 bases, the J end by 3 bases, with 13 bases between. CDR3 length: 14 residues. The CDR3 reads CASTRTDPNQPQHF. Here the CDR3 DNA reads TGTGCCAGTACCCGGACGGACCCCAATCAGCCCCAGCATTTT. The full variable domain, completed using reference TRBV19 and TRBJ1-5, is DGGITQSPKYLFRKEGQNVTLSCEQNLNHDAMYWYRQDPGQGLRLIYYSQIVNDFQKGDIAEGYSVSREKKESFPLTVTSAQKNPTAFYLCASTRTDPNQPQHFGDGTRLSIL.

The genes are TRBV15 and TRBJ2-3, with 11 bases matching TRBD2. The junction had 6 bases not matched to a gene; V was cut back by 4 bases and J by 0 bases. CDR1 and CDR2 (germline): LNHNV, YYDKDF (reference sequence). The CDR3 contains 17 residues. CDR3 in amino acids: CATSIPGLADSTDTQYF. CDR3 in DNA: TGTGCCACCAGCATACCGGGACTAGCGGATAGCACAGATACGCAGTATTTT.

This sequence joins TRBV4-1 and TRBJ2-7; 9 bases are shared with TRBD2. CDR1 MGHRA and CDR2 YSYEKL come from the germline V gene. The CDR3 loop spans 17 amino acids. With 2 bases clipped from V and 1 base from J, the junction kept 9 bases outside the gene matches. The CDR3 DNA reads as TGCGCCAGCAGCCAATTGGGCGGGGGGGGACTTTCCTACGAGCAGTACTTC. Translation gives CASSQLGGGGLSYEQYF.

The V and J genes are TRBV28 and TRBJ1-1, with D hard to call. This CDR3 contains 13 residues. Trimming took 6 bases from V and 0 from J, leaving 8 bases between them. CDR1 and CDR2 (germline): MDHEN, SYDVKM. CDR3 in amino acids: CASREAVNTEAFF. CDR3 nucleotides: TGTGCCAGCAGGGAGGCAGTGAACACTGAAGCTTTCTTT. Looking up the rest from reference TRBV28 and TRBJ1-1 gives the full variable domain: DVKVTQSSRYLVKRTGEKVFLECVQDMDHENMFWYRQDPGLGLRLIYFSYDVKMKEKGDIPEGYSVSREKKERFSLILESASTNQTSMYLCASREAVNTEAFFGQGTRLTVV.

The rearrangement uses TRBV30 and TRBJ1-1; D uncertain. The germline CDR1 and CDR2 sequences are GTSNPN and SVGIG (reference sequence). V lost 5 bases and J lost 0, with 4 bases in between. The CDR3 loop spans 11 amino acids. The CDR3 here is CAWRMNTEAFF. CDR3 sequence (DNA): TGTGCCTGGCGGATGAACACTGAAGCTTTCTTT.

V is TRBV12-3 or TRBV12-4 and J is TRBJ2-3; 9 bases are a match to TRBD2. This CDR3 contains 16 residues. Trimming cost V 6 bases and J 2 bases; bases outside gene matches: 9. The CDR3 reads CASSIIAGVLTDTQYF. The CDR3 nucleotides are TGTGCCAGCAGCATTATAGCGGGAGTCCTCACAGATACGCAGTATTTT.

The chain carries TRBV5-4 and TRBJ2-7, with 9 bases that match TRBD1. Trimming cost V 4 bases and J 2 bases; bases outside gene matches: 7. The germline gives CDR1 SGHNT, CDR2 YYREEE (reference sequence). CDR3 length: 15 amino acids. The CDR3 nucleotides read TGTGCCAGCAGCCGTCCCGGGACAGGGACCTACGAGCAGTACTTC. It yields the protein CASSRPGTGTYEQYF.

The chain has TRBV12-3 or TRBV12-4 and TRBJ2-7, with 10 nucleotides matching TRBD2. The CDR3 is 12 residues long. Unmatched junction bases numbered 3, after V lost 6 bases and J lost 7 bases. The CDR3: CASRAGGPEQYF. The DNA of the CDR3 is TGTGCCAGCAGAGCGGGAGGGCCAGAGCAGTACTTC.

The chain has TRBV6-5 and TRBJ2-7, with D perhaps TRBD1 or TRBD2 (6 bases each). From germline, CDR1 is MNHEY and CDR2 SVGAGI. V lost 1 base and J 0 bases, leaving 22 bases between the germline ends. The CDR3 is 19 amino acids. The CDR3 DNA reads as TGTGCCAGCAGTTACTACTATTTAGCGGACAGCCCACTCTCCTACGAGCAGTACTTC. It yields the protein CASSYYYLADSPLSYEQYF.